The 16 T cell receptor beta chains given below trace back to one sample, sequenced in a study of shared clonotypes between healthy human individuals. Method: immunoSEQ multiplex PCR; TCRdb's copy keeps in-frame clones and lacks some. The sample shows 600,000 to 750,000 clones, 72% of them seen only once. The sequenced sample was memory CD4+ T cells sorted from blood. Specified subset: CD45RA-negative fraction. These receptors all come from a woman in her twenties or thirties in good health.

The chain uses TRBV5-4 and TRBJ2-3; D unclear. Trimming took 4 bases from V and 0 from J, leaving 24 bases between them. Germline CDR1 SGHNT, CDR2 YYREEE (reference sequence). The CDR3 has 19 amino acids. This chain's CDR3 is CASSHGGHTRVSSTDTQYF. CDR3 nucleotides: TGTGCCAGCAGCCACGGTGGCCACACAAGGGTTTCCAGCACAGATACGCAGTATTTT.

The chain employs TRBV28 and TRBJ2-3, with D tentatively TRBD2 (6 bases). Germline assignment: CDR1 MDHEN and CDR2 SYDVKM. Trimming pared 4 bases from V and 1 base from J, leaving 15 bases between. The CDR3 has 16 amino acids. The CDR3 region is CASSSQKAGGTDTQYF. The CDR3, as DNA: TGTGCCAGCAGTTCCCAAAAAGCGGGCGGCACAGATACGCAGTATTTT.

V is TRBV5-5 and J is TRBJ2-7; 9 nucleotides agree with TRBD1. Trimming removed 3 bases from V and 3 bases from J; junction bases left unmatched: 13. The germline CDR1 and CDR2 sequences are SGHKS and YYEKEE (reference sequence). The CDR3 is made up of 17 amino acids. The CDR3 coding sequence is TGTGCCAGCAGCTCGGCCCCCCTGGGACAGGGCTTCTACGAGCAGTACTTC. This sequence encodes CASSSAPLGQGFYEQYF.

This clone was found a few times. The gene calls are TRBV18 and TRBJ1-1; D is unclear. CDR1 is KGHSH, CDR2 LQKENI, per germline. The CDR3 has 15 amino acids. V was trimmed by 5 bases and J by 3 bases, leaving 16 bases between them. The CDR3 here is CASSARTSQYTEAFF. The CDR3 bases are TGTGCCAGCTCAGCCCGTACCTCGCAGTACACTGAAGCTTTCTTT. Using reference TRBV18 and TRBJ1-1 for the parts outside the CDR3, the full variable domain is NAGVMQNPRHLVRRRGQEARLRCSPMKGHSHVYWYRQLPEEGLKFMVYLQKENIIDESGMPKERFSAEFPKEGPSILRIQQVVRGDSAAYFCASSARTSQYTEAFFGQGTRLTVV.

The gene calls are TRBV9 and TRBJ1-3; no definite D call. The V gene's germline CDR1 is SGDLS and CDR2 YYNGEE. CDR3 length equals 16 residues. The V end lost 4 bases, the J end lost 1 base, and 15 bases lay between the germline ends. The CDR3 coding sequence is TGTGCCAGCAGCTCAGAGCGGGGAGGATCTGGAAACACCATATATTTT. Protein product: CASSSERGGSGNTIYF.

The chain combines TRBV10-1 with TRBJ2-1; D gene ambiguous. The V end lost 3 bases, the J end lost 10 bases, and 10 bases lay between the germline ends. The CDR3 loop spans 12 amino acids. Germline lookup yields CDR1 WNHNN and CDR2 SYGVQD (reference sequence). CDR3 sequence (DNA): TGCGCCAGCAGTGACCTCGCCGCGGAGCAGTTCTTC. Translating it yields CASSDLAAEQFF.

This clone showed up just a few times. The CDR3 DNA sequence: TGCGCCAGCAGCCAATCCTACAGGGGTGCGGGCAATCAGCCCCAGCATTTT. Its translation: CASSQSYRGAGNQPQHF. The J gene is TRBJ1-5, the V gene TRBV4-1; 7 bases line up with TRBD1. The CDR3 sequence is 17 residues long. Per the germline V gene, CDR1 is MGHRA and CDR2 is YSYEKL. V trimming: 2 bases; J trimming: 2 bases; junction bases outside the gene matches: 9.

The chain has TRBV6-5 and TRBJ2-5, with 10 positions matching TRBD1. Germline V lookup: CDR1 MNHEY, CDR2 SVGAGI. The CDR3 is made up of 13 amino acids. V shed 4 bases, J shed 7 bases, and the junction held 3 bases outside the gene matches. CDR3 region: CASSLDRGWTQYF. The DNA of the CDR3 is TGTGCCAGCAGTTTGGACAGGGGGTGGACCCAGTACTTC.

The J gene is TRBJ2-6, the V gene TRBV30, with D unresolved. Germline assignment: CDR1 GTSNPN and CDR2 SVGIG (reference sequence). This CDR3 region has 15 residues. Deletions cut 3 bases from V and 0 bases from J, with 9 bases between. CDR3 in DNA: TGTGCCTGGAGAAAACAGCACTCTGGGGCCAACGTCCTGACTTTC. Protein: CAWRKQHSGANVLTF. The variable domain in full, with the rest retrieved from reference TRBV30 and TRBJ2-6, is SQTIHQWPATLVQPVGSPLSLECTVEGTSNPNLYWYRQAAGRGLQLLFYSVGIGQISSEVPQNLSASRPQDRQFILSSKKLLLSDSGFYLCAWRKQHSGANVLTFGAGSRLTVL.

On this clone itself: In the same sample, other DNA sequences code for this CDR3. V gene TRBV6-5 combines with J gene TRBJ1-5; 11 bases line up with TRBD1. The length of the CDR3 is 14 residues. Germline trimming cut 5 bases from V and 5 bases from J; bases unmatched to any gene: 2. Germline CDR1 is MNHEY and CDR2 is SVGAGI. This CDR3 reads CASSRTGGDQPQHF. For the CDR3, the DNA is TGTGCCAGCAGTCGGACAGGGGGCGATCAGCCCCAGCATTTT.

The chain joins TRBV11-2 to TRBJ2-2; 7 bases are shared with TRBD1. The CDR3 contains 17 residues. V gave up 6 bases and J gave up 0 bases; unmatched junction bases: 10. CDR1 is SGHAT, CDR2 FQNNGV, per germline. The CDR3 DNA sequence: TGTGCCAGCAGAATCTTAGGGGGCCCCCCGAACACCGGGGAGCTGTTTTTT. Amino acids: CASRILGGPPNTGELFF. Full variable domain (outside the CDR3, taken from reference TRBV11-2 and TRBJ2-2): EAGVAQSPRYKIIEKRQSVAFWCNPISGHATLYWYQQILGQGPKLLIQFQNNGVVDDSQLPKDRFSAERLKGVDSTLKIQPAKLEDSAVYLCASRILGGPPNTGELFFGEGSRLTVL.

This clone occurred once. The chain uses TRBV5-4 and TRBJ2-2, with D perhaps TRBD1 (6 bases). V lost 6 bases, J lost 7 bases, and 13 bases lay in between. Germline loops: CDR1 SGHNT, CDR2 YYREEE (reference sequence). This CDR3 has 13 residues. This CDR3 reads CASTVTGNGELFF. The CDR3, as DNA: TGTGCCAGCACCGTTACAGGGAACGGGGAGCTGTTTTTT.

This sequence joins TRBV6-1 and TRBJ2-2; 10 bases agree with TRBD2. CDR1 is MNHNS and CDR2 is SASEGT in the germline V gene. After removal of 5 bases from V and 6 bases from J, the junction contained 3 bases not matched to a gene. This CDR3 comprises 14 residues. The CDR3: CASSLGLAAGELFF. CDR3 DNA sequence: TGTGCCAGCAGTTTAGGACTAGCGGCCGGGGAGCTGTTTTTT.

This clone turned up a few times. The J gene is TRBJ1-4, the V gene TRBV2, with TRBD1 as a possible D gene (6 bases). The CDR3 spans 16 residues. V shed 5 bases and J shed 8 bases, with 21 bases lying between them. Germline-derived CDR1 and CDR2 are SNHLY and FYNNEI. In DNA, the CDR3 is TGTGCCAGCAGTCTACGCTTGACAGGAGCCATCGAAAAACTGTTTTTT. The encoded protein is CASSLRLTGAIEKLFF. Full variable domain (rest looked up from reference TRBV2 and TRBJ1-4): EPEVTQTPSHQVTQMGQEVILRCVPISNHLYFYWYRQILGQKVEFLVSFYNNEISEKSEIFDDQFSVERPDGSNFTLKIRSTKLEDSAMYFCASSLRLTGAIEKLFFGSGTQLSVL.

The chain has TRBV29-1 and TRBJ1-3; D ambiguous. CDR1 is SQVTM, CDR2 ANQGSEA, per germline. V was shortened by 4 bases and J by 2 bases, with 12 bases between the two germline ends. The CDR3 loop spans 14 amino acids. The CDR3 here is CSVAHQGPGNTIYF. CDR3 DNA: TGCAGCGTTGCCCATCAAGGACCTGGAAACACCATATATTTT.

The V gene is TRBV7-2, the J gene TRBJ2-3; 7 bases match TRBD1. This CDR3 is built from 15 residues. The J segment lost 3 bases and the V segment lost 6 bases, leaving 9 bases of the junction unmatched. CDR1 and CDR2 (germline): SGHTA, FQGNSA. CDR3 nucleotide sequence: TGTGCCAGCAGGAACAGACAGGGTAGAACAGATACGCAGTATTTT. Translating it yields CASRNRQGRTDTQYF.